A selection of T cell receptor beta chains follows, all from one sample in a study of PD-1 blockade in classical Hodgkin lymphoma. The method was immunoSEQ multiplex PCR; TCRdb's version includes in-frame clones alone and lacks a portion of them. The sample has roughly 96,000 clones, just over 90% seen once; the top ten hold around 2%. The material sequenced was peripheral blood mononuclear cells (PBMCs), taken before the fourth cycle of nivolumab. The receptor set was obtained from a human donor with classical Hodgkin lymphoma. Each CDR3 is given without its conserved first and last residue. The order of the fields is V gene, J gene, CDR3 protein.

>TRBV7-9|TRBJ2-7
ASSYGPAGVSEQY
>TRBV28|TRBJ1-1
ASSPLWVRGAF
>TRBV12-2|TRBJ1-2
ASRLGPGTGFHYGYT
>TRBV4-1|TRBJ2-3
ASSQPPEGGNTDTQY
>TRBV28|TRBJ2-5
ASRGVPRYQETQY
>TRBV19|TRBJ2-5
ASSISRDRGYQETQY
>TRBV11-2|TRBJ1-1
ASSLSNTEAF
>TRBV7-9|TRBJ2-1
ASSFGGF
>TRBV11-3|TRBJ2-1
ASSFREGSYNEQF
>TRBV5-1|.
ASSLAGSSYEQY
>TRBV5-1|TRBJ1-4
ASSLESRAANEKLF
>TRBV11-2|TRBJ2-5
ASSWGQGRGYRETQY
>TRBV29-1|TRBJ2-1
SAGTSGATYNEQF
>TRBV28|TRBJ1-1
ASSLGRDTEAF
>TRBV11-2|TRBJ1-1
ASSLLNTEAF
>TRBV27|TRBJ1-4
ASSRDREAGLF
>TRBV11-1|TRBJ2-7
ASARRGSGTIPFYEQY
>TRBV2|TRBJ1-1
ASSKLQNTEAF
>TRBV28|TRBJ2-7
ASSLEGYEQY
>TRBV19|TRBJ1-1
ASRLQGASTEAF
>TRBV11-2|TRBJ1-2
ASSLGVNYGYT
>TRBV7-8|TRBJ1-1
ASSRGAGQGAVRHTEAF
>TRBV27|TRBJ2-7
ASSSWSGRAYEQY
>TRBV7-8|TRBJ2-7
ASSLGTGSPYEQY
>TRBV11-2|TRBJ2-7
ASSLSGTYEQY
>TRBV5-1|TRBJ2-1
ASSLRFSSYNEQF
>TRBV18|TRBJ2-5
ASSGGETQY
>TRBV10-1|TRBJ1-1
ASSESRYFNTEAF
>TRBV27|TRBJ1-1
ASTRPGETEAF
>TRBV2|TRBJ2-1
ASSERAPPYNEQF
>TRBV11-2|TRBJ1-2
ASSLDREGYGYT
>TRBV10-1|TRBJ2-3
ASSESGTDTQY
>TRBV28|TRBJ2-2
ASRWANTGELF
>TRBV19|TRBJ2-1
ASMGLAGRDNEQF
>TRBV28|TRBJ2-1
ASSFRREGSYEQF
>TRBV6-5|TRBJ1-3
ASIGNGNTIY
>TRBV28|TRBJ1-2
ASSLSVGAGSFGYT
>TRBV20-1|TRBJ2-1
SARLTNEQF
>TRBV7-4|TRBJ2-1
ASSSLAGVKHEQF
>TRBV19|TRBJ2-7
ASSMGDARTYEQY
>TRBV6-1|TRBJ2-7
ASSTYNRGVGEQY
>TRBV2|TRBJ1-3
ASSELGGNTIY
>TRBV7-9|TRBJ1-1
ASGWVNTEAF
>TRBV5-6|TRBJ1-1
ASSESGTVTEAF
>TRBV19|TRBJ1-2
ASSIPKGEGDGYT
>TRBV7-9|TRBJ2-3
ASSLVLGATDTQY